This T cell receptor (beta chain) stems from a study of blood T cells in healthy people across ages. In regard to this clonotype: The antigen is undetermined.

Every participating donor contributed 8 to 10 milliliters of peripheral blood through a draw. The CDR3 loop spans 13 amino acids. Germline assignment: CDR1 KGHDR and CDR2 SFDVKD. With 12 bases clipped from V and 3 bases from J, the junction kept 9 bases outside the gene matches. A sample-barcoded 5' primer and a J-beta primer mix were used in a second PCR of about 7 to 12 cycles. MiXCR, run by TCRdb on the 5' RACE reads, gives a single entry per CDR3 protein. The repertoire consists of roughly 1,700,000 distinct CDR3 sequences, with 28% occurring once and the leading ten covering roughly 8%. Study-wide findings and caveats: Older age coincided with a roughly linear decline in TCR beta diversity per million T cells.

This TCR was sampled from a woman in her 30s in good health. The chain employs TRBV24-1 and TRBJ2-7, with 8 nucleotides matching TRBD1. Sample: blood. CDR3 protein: CAADRARLYEQYF. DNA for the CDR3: TGTGCCGCGGACAGGGCAAGACTCTACGAGCAGTACTTC.